The rows below give T cell receptor beta chains drawn from one sample of a study of naive and memory T cell subsets. TCRdb redid the calling of the 5' RACE reads with MiXCR, one entry per CDR3 protein. The repertoire has around 56,000 distinct CDR3 sequences, 6.5% to 8.5% of them found once; the top ten carry over 8%. The receptors originated from a female donor in good health. The CDR3 runs from the conserved cysteine through the conserved F or W.

v_call: TRBV7-9
j_call: TRBJ2-2
cdr3_aa: CASSRSRAGFTGELFF

v_call: TRBV28
j_call: TRBJ2-1
cdr3_aa: CASSLHGQGARNEQFF

v_call: TRBV4-2
j_call: TRBJ2-7
cdr3_aa: CASSQDRTSSYEQYF

v_call: TRBV6-1
j_call: TRBJ1-1
cdr3_aa: CASSTFSGLNTEAFF

v_call: TRBV29-1
j_call: TRBJ2-1
cdr3_aa: CSVEEGRGSSYNEQFF

v_call: TRBV9
j_call: TRBJ1-5
cdr3_aa: CASSPNARNQPQHF

v_call: TRBV20-1
j_call: TRBJ1-5
cdr3_aa: CSARDPAGRNQPQHF

v_call: TRBV28
j_call: TRBJ1-1
cdr3_aa: CASGQGARVNTEAFF

v_call: TRBV18
j_call: TRBJ1-2
cdr3_aa: CASSPQDTTYGYTF

v_call: TRBV7-9
j_call: TRBJ2-3
cdr3_aa: CASSFSGSTDTQYF

v_call: TRBV29-1
j_call: TRBJ1-1
cdr3_aa: CSVDLRPTAVAFF

v_call: TRBV11-2
j_call: TRBJ1-4
cdr3_aa: CASSPESRTAGNEKLFF

v_call: TRBV4-2
j_call: TRBJ2-7
cdr3_aa: CASSQLADRDEQYF

v_call: TRBV11-1
j_call: TRBJ1-2
cdr3_aa: CASSLGQDYGYTF

v_call: TRBV10-3
j_call: TRBJ1-1
cdr3_aa: CAISAQGVNTEAFF

v_call: TRBV20-1
j_call: TRBJ1-1
cdr3_aa: CSARGTGGGNTEAFF

v_call: TRBV20-1
j_call: TRBJ2-7
cdr3_aa: CSARDRDRGSGEQYF

v_call: TRBV2
j_call: TRBJ2-5
cdr3_aa: CASSDRAGRGETQYF

v_call: TRBV29-1
j_call: TRBJ2-5
cdr3_aa: CSVSGTGRSETQYF

v_call: TRBV3-1
j_call: TRBJ2-7
cdr3_aa: CASSQDGVGKHF

v_call: TRBV18
j_call: TRBJ2-7
cdr3_aa: CASSPKTGETYEQYF

v_call: TRBV20-1
j_call: TRBJ1-2
cdr3_aa: CISAEGYGYTF

v_call: TRBV20-1
j_call: TRBJ1-2
cdr3_aa: CSARRPGGEGGYTF

v_call: TRBV30
j_call: TRBJ1-2
cdr3_aa: CAWSQAGYGYTF

v_call: TRBV7-3
j_call: TRBJ2-4
cdr3_aa: CASSPGYGVPPCF

v_call: TRBV25-1
j_call: TRBJ1-1
cdr3_aa: CASSNRVNTEAFF

v_call: TRBV20-1
j_call: TRBJ1-1
cdr3_aa: CSARVRGRTEAFF

v_call: TRBV19
j_call: TRBJ2-5
cdr3_aa: CASSIFGEGTQYF

v_call: TRBV20-1
j_call: TRBJ2-1
cdr3_aa: CSANDPTGSSYNEQFF